Reported below is one TCR beta chain. Its antigen remains unknown. Preparation of the TCRbeta library involved a method that used unique molecular identifiers. TCRdb recomputed calls from the PCR reads with MiXCR, one row per CDR3 protein. The sample has about 610,000 distinct CDR3 sequences; roughly 30% are singletons. The data are from a study of T-cell reconstitution after alpha-beta-depleted transplantation in children. Points from the study as a whole: By about two months after transplant, alpha-beta T cells reportedly arose from several hundred graft clones that had expanded. Counts and diversity of T cells one year after transplant came mostly from newly produced T cells.

The sequenced sample was PBMCs, obtained before TCRalphabeta/CD19-depleted stem cell transplant. The source of this sequence is a boy less than two years old with Wiskott-Aldrich syndrome, due to receive a stem cell transplant.

In DNA, the CDR3 is TGTGCCACCAGTGACGCTAGCGCAGATACGCAGTATTTT. Encoded protein: CATSDASADTQYF. This sequence joins TRBV24-1 and TRBJ2-3; tentative D call: TRBD2 (6 bases). V was shortened by 4 bases and J by 4 bases, with 8 bases between the two germline ends. The CDR3 extends over 13 amino acids. Per the germline V gene, CDR1 is KGHDR and CDR2 is SFDVKD.